A selection of T cell receptor beta chains follows, all from one sample in a study of shared clonotypes between healthy human individuals. Profiled with immunoSEQ multiplex PCR; TCRdb holds only in-frame clones, not every one. The repertoire holds a few million clones, with just over 90% as singletons. Sequencing input: naive CD8+ T cells from PBMCs. These receptors all come from a man aged 18 to 35 in good health. Some clones in this sample may be carry-over from other donors' samples. The CDR3 runs from the conserved cysteine through the conserved F or W. D genes are given only for firm matches. A row's size may be missing; if present it is once, few, many or a size class.

v_call	d_call	j_call	cdr3_length	clone_size	cdr3_nt	cdr3_aa
TRBV11-2	TRBD2	TRBJ2-5	17	NA	TGTGCCAGCAGCTTATACCCGCTAGCGGGAGGTGGGGAGACCCAGTACTTC	CASSLYPLAGGGETQYF
TRBV28	NA	TRBJ1-2	14	NA	TGTGCCAGCAGTTTATTTAACATGGGAGGTGGCTACACCTTC	CASSLFNMGGGYTF
TRBV5-1	TRBD1	TRBJ2-2	16	NA	TGCGCCAGCAGCATCCGGGACAGCGCGAACACCGGGGAGCTGTTTTTT	CASSIRDSANTGELFF
TRBV14	TRBD2	TRBJ2-7	16	NA	TGTGCCAGCAGCCAGGGGACTAGCGCATGGTACTACGAGCAGTACTTC	CASSQGTSAWYYEQYF
TRBV4-1	TRBD2	TRBJ2-1	15	NA	TGCGCCAGCAGCCCACTAGCGGGAGTACACAATGAGCAGTTCTTC	CASSPLAGVHNEQFF
TRBV28	NA	TRBJ1-1	14	NA	TGTGCCAGCAGTTGGGGACGTACAAACACTGAAGCTTTCTTT	CASSWGRTNTEAFF
TRBV15	NA	TRBJ1-2	17	NA	TGTGCCACCAGCAGAGATTTTTTGGCAGGAGATAACTATGGCTACACCTTC	CATSRDFLAGDNYGYTF
TRBV9	NA	TRBJ2-7	14	NA	TGTGCCAGCAGCGTAGGATCCAGCGGTCAGGAGCAGTACTTC	CASSVGSSGQEQYF
TRBV4-1	NA	TRBJ1-2	17	NA	TGCGCCAGCAGCCAAGTAACTCAGCCTCCTGTACAGGATGGCTACACCTTC	CASSQVTQPPVQDGYTF
TRBV4-3	NA	TRBJ1-2	14	NA	TGCGCCAGCAGCCATTGGGGTGCTGGCTATGGCTACACCTTC	CASSHWGAGYGYTF
TRBV27	NA	TRBJ1-6	13	NA	TGTGCCAGCAGTCCCTTCGGAGGATCACCCCTCCACTTT	CASSPFGGSPLHF
TRBV7-9	NA	TRBJ2-7	11	few	TGTGCCAGCAGGAGCTCCTACGAGCAGTACTTC	CASRSSYEQYF
TRBV7-9	NA	TRBJ2-2	16	NA	TGTGCCAGCAGCTTAGTACCTCGGGCGAACACCGGGGAGCTGTTTTTT	CASSLVPRANTGELFF
TRBV11-3	NA	TRBJ2-7	14	NA	TGTGCCAGCAGCCCCGGGAGGGGGCTGGTAGAGCAGTACTTC	CASSPGRGLVEQYF
TRBV27	NA	TRBJ2-7	15	NA	TGTGCCAGCAGTTTTCTCCCAGGGGTCTTAGCCGAGCAGTACTTC	CASSFLPGVLAEQYF
TRBV10-3	NA	TRBJ2-2	12	NA	TGTGCCATCAGCGCAAGGAGAGGGGAGCTGTTTTTT	CAISARRGELFF
TRBV13	NA	TRBJ2-7	13	NA	TGTGCCAGCAGCTGGGACGCCGGCCGGGAGCAGTACTTC	CASSWDAGREQYF
TRBV5-4	TRBD1	TRBJ1-2	14	NA	TGTGCCAGCAGCTTGGGACAGGGCTTCTATGGCTACACCTTC	CASSLGQGFYGYTF
TRBV15	NA	TRBJ1-5	16	NA	TGTGCCACCAGCAAAAGGGGGGGCCCTCTTAATCAGCCCCAGCATTTT	CATSKRGGPLNQPQHF
TRBV29-1	NA	TRBJ2-7	13	NA	TGCAGCGTTGAAGCCGAGGCAGCCTACGAGCAGTACTTC	CSVEAEAAYEQYF
TRBV4-1	NA	TRBJ2-5	15	NA	TGCGCCAGCGCAGTAGTTGTCGGGGTCGGAGAGACCCAGTACTTC	CASAVVVGVGETQYF
TRBV11-1	TRBD2	TRBJ2-7	16	NA	TGTGCCAGCAGCTTGGGACTAGCGGGCCCATCCTCGGAGCAGTACTTC	CASSLGLAGPSSEQYF
TRBV10-3	NA	TRBJ2-1	16	once	TGTGCCATCAGTGAGGCCTTTAACAGGGTAGGCAATGAGCAGTTCTTC	CAISEAFNRVGNEQFF
TRBV27	TRBD2	TRBJ2-7	16	NA	TGTGCCAGCAGCTTCGTTCGTATAGCGGGAGTCCACGAGCAGTACTTC	CASSFVRIAGVHEQYF
TRBV29-1	TRBD1	TRBJ1-4	14	NA	TGCAGCGTGGAAAACAGGGGGCCCAATGAAAAACTGTTTTTT	CSVENRGPNEKLFF
TRBV9	NA	TRBJ2-7	15	NA	TGTGCCAGCAGCGGAGGGTTGGGCTTTGCCTACGAGCAGTACTTC	CASSGGLGFAYEQYF
TRBV23-1	NA	TRBJ2-1	14	NA	TGCGCCAGCAGTCAATCGCCAGGGCACAATGAGCAGTTCTTC	CASSQSPGHNEQFF
TRBV7-2	TRBD2	TRBJ2-3	11	once	TGTGCCAGCCAGCGGGGGGATACGCAGTATTTT	CASQRGDTQYF
TRBV27	TRBD1	TRBJ2-7	17	few	TGTGCCAGCAGTTTACGGCCTGGCAGGGGGCCTTCCTACGAGCAGTACTTC	CASSLRPGRGPSYEQYF
TRBV27	TRBD1	TRBJ1-5	13	few	TGTGCCAGCAGTACGACAGGGGGTCAGCCCCAGCATTTT	CASSTTGGQPQHF